This entry lists 26 T cell receptor beta chains sequenced from one sample in a study of identical twins. TCRdb re-called the 5' RACE reads with MiXCR, one entry per CDR3 protein. The sample lists 1.5 million or so distinct CDR3 sequences, about 30% occurring once. Sequenced input: cord blood. Receptor source: a newborn girl in good health.

The chain links TRBV24-1 to TRBJ2-4, with D possibly TRBD2 on 6 matching bases. Trimming stripped 4 bases from V and 13 bases from J, with 13 bases between. The CDR3 runs to 12 residues. Germline V gene data show CDR1 as KGHDR and CDR2 as SFDVKD. CDR3 nucleotides: TGTGCCACCAGTGACTACACGGGGGAGCAGTACTTC. This gives the protein CATSDYTGEQYF.

This sequence joins TRBV5-4 and TRBJ2-3; no definite D call. The V and J ends lost 2 bases and 0 bases respectively, with 16 bases between them. The CDR3 sequence is 17 residues long. Germline V lookup: CDR1 SGHNT, CDR2 YYREEE (reference sequence). The CDR3 coding sequence is TGTGCCAGCAGCTTACTCTCCCTACTTACGAGCACAGATACGCAGTATTTT. This codes for CASSLLSLLTSTDTQYF.

The V gene is TRBV18, the J gene TRBJ2-4; D ambiguous. The DNA end favors TRBJ2-7, so the J call may be wrong. Germline V CDR1 and CDR2: KGHSH, LQKENI. The CDR3 runs to 14 residues. The CDR3 DNA is TGTGCCAGCTCACCACCGAATTTTAACTACGAGCAGTACTTC. The encoded protein is CASSPPNFNYEQYF.

Only a few counts were recorded for this clonotype. One end of the junction does not line up with germline, which may come from a read error. The rearrangement links TRBV28 to TRBJ2-1, with 8 bases identical to TRBD2. This CDR3 region has 15 residues. Germline lookup yields CDR1 MDHEN and CDR2 SYDVKM. The CDR3 region has the DNA TGTGCCAGCAGGGCAAGCGGGGGCTCCTACAATGGGCAGTTCTTC. It yields the protein CASRASGGSYNGQFF.

This chain links TRBV25-1 with TRBJ2-5; D may be TRBD1 or TRBD2 (5 bases each). This CDR3 spans 15 amino acids. Germline V lookup: CDR1 MGHDK, CDR2 SYGVNS. V was clipped by 4 bases and J by 11 bases, with 23 bases between them. CDR3 sequence: CASSALRDRNNEQYF. Written as DNA, the CDR3 is TGTGCCAGCAGTGCACTACGGGACCGCAACAATGAGCAGTACTTC. Using reference TRBV25-1 and TRBJ2-5 for the parts outside the CDR3, the full variable domain is EADIYQTPRYLVIGTGKKITLECSQTMGHDKMYWYQQDPGMELHLIHYSYGVNSTEKGDLSSESTVSRIRTEHFPLTLESARPSHTSQYLCASSALRDRNNEQYFGPGTRLLVL.

The chain is built from TRBV20-1 and TRBJ2-4, with D tentatively TRBD1 (5 bases). The J call is uncertain, as TRBJ2-7 better fits the DNA end. The CDR3 contains 15 residues. CDR1 is DFQATT and CDR2 is SNEGSKA in the germline V gene (reference sequence). CDR3 coding DNA: TGCAGTGCTAGACCGACAGACATTCTGACCTACGAGCAGTACTTC. Residues: CSARPTDILTYEQYF.

This chain links TRBV6-1 with TRBJ1-5; D is possibly TRBD1 (5 bases). This CDR3 comprises 14 residues. Trimming left V 2 bases short and J 4 bases short, with 9 bases between. Germline lookup yields CDR1 MNHNS and CDR2 SASEGT. The CDR3 spells CASSEPGWNQPQHF. The CDR3 DNA follows: TGTGCCAGCAGTGAACCAGGGTGGAATCAGCCCCAGCATTTT.

V usage is TRBV20-1 and J usage is TRBJ2-1, with 9 bases that match TRBD2. The CDR3 covers 15 residues. CDR1 is DFQATT and CDR2 is SNEGSKA in the germline V gene (reference sequence). Trimming cost V 3 bases and J 9 bases; bases outside gene matches: 12. CDR3 residues: CSARISGSSGGEQFF. In DNA, the CDR3 is TGCAGTGCTAGGATTAGCGGGAGCTCAGGCGGTGAGCAGTTCTTC.

The chain has TRBV28 and TRBJ1-5; the match to TRBD1 covers 9 bases. Losses at the gene ends were 5 bases for V and 1 base for J; bases not matched to a gene: 6. Germline V gene data show CDR1 as MDHEN and CDR2 as SYDVKM. CDR3 length: 16 residues. The DNA for the CDR3 is TGTGCCAGCAGTCCGACAGGGGGAGGGAGCAATCAGCCCCAGCATTTT. This codes for CASSPTGGGSNQPQHF.

This clonotype was seen a few times. This chain joins TRBV5-1 and TRBJ1-2, with D perhaps TRBD1 (6 bases). With 2 bases removed from V and 4 bases from J, the gap between germline ends came to 12 bases. Germline V gene sequence: CDR1 SGHRS, CDR2 YFSETQ. The CDR3 runs 14 residues. The DNA of the CDR3 is TGCGCCAGCAGCTTTAAGCCACAGGGCTATGGCTACACCTTC. Its protein product is CASSFKPQGYGYTF.

This chain links TRBV7-9 with TRBJ2-6; D possibly uses TRBD1 or TRBD2 (5 bases each). The CDR3 extends over 18 amino acids. CDR1 SEHNR and CDR2 FQNEAQ come from the germline V gene (reference sequence). The V end lost 3 bases, the J end lost 0 bases, and 15 bases lay between the germline ends. CDR3 DNA sequence: TGTGCCAGCAGCTTGATCAGGGAGAGATTCTCTGGGGCCAACGTCCTGACTTTC. Translating gives CASSLIRERFSGANVLTF.

This clonotype has more than one count but fewer than ten. CDR3 nucleotides: TGCGCCAGCAGCTTGGAAGCGGGGGGCACCACAGATACGCAGTATTTT. Its translation: CASSLEAGGTTDTQYF. The chain has TRBV5-1 and TRBJ2-3; 9 nucleotides align to TRBD2. CDR1 and CDR2 (germline): SGHRS, YFSETQ. The length of the CDR3 is 16 residues. V dropped 0 bases and J dropped 2; count of bases not matched to a gene: 4.

The rearrangement links TRBV5-1 to TRBJ2-1, with 12 bases aligning to TRBD2. Germline V gene data show CDR1 as SGHRS and CDR2 as YFSETQ. With V trimmed by 0 bases and J by 8 bases, 6 bases remained unmatched. The CDR3 runs 16 residues. The DNA for the CDR3 is TGCGCCAGCAGCTTGGCCGCTAGCGGGAGGGGCCATGAGCAGTTCTTC. This sequence encodes CASSLAASGRGHEQFF.

A single count supports this clonotype. This chain connects TRBV6-5 to TRBJ2-2, with D unclear. The CDR3 covers 17 residues. The germline V gene has CDR1 MNHEY and CDR2 SVGAGI. Between the trimmed V and J ends, which lost 2 bases and 0 bases, there was a span of 13 bases. Here the CDR3 DNA reads TGTGCCAGCAGTTACACGAGTACCCCAGCGAACACCGGGGAGCTGTTTTTT. It encodes CASSYTSTPANTGELFF.

The chain links TRBV11-2 to TRBJ1-4; D not certain. V was cut by 5 bases and J by 8 bases, with 12 bases left in between. CDR3 size: 13 residues. The germline V gene has CDR1 SGHAT and CDR2 FQNNGV. The chain's CDR3 is CASSPRIGEKLFF. The DNA for the CDR3 is TGTGCCAGCAGCCCACGGATCGGCGAAAAACTGTTTTTT.

This clonotype occurred a few times. One end of the junction does not line up with germline, which may come from a read error. The chain links TRBV18 to TRBJ1-1, with a weak D call TRBD1 (6 bases). The CDR3 extends over 16 amino acids. Germline assignment: CDR1 KGHSH and CDR2 LQKENI. The CDR3 loop reads CASSPDRTWRDTEAFF. The CDR3 DNA follows: TGTGCCAGCTCACCAGATCGGACGTGGAGGGACACTGAGGCTTTCTTT. The variable domain in full, with the rest retrieved from reference TRBV18 and TRBJ1-1, is NAGVMQNPRHLVRRRGQEARLRCSPMKGHSHVYWYRQLPEEGLKFMVYLQKENIIDESGMPKERFSAEFPKEGPSILRIQQVVRGDSAAYFCASSPDRTWRDTEAFFGQGTRLTVV.

There are a few counts of this clonotype. The J gene is TRBJ2-1, the V gene TRBV18, with 8 bases aligning to TRBD2. V was clipped by 3 bases and J by 5 bases; unmatched bases: 3. Germline V gene data show CDR1 as KGHSH and CDR2 as LQKENI. This CDR3 is 14 amino acids long. As DNA, the CDR3 is TGTGCCAGCTCACCGGTCGGGGGGGACAATGAGCAGTTCTTC. Protein sequence: CASSPVGGDNEQFF.

This clonotype has only a few counts. The chain has TRBV2 and TRBJ1-2; TRBD1 is a possible D gene (5 bases). This CDR3 region has 13 residues. Trimming took off 10 bases at V and 0 bases at J, with 12 bases between the two ends. Germline assignment: CDR1 SNHLY and CDR2 FYNNEI. The CDR3 DNA reads as TGTGCCACCCGGGGCGGGTCTAACTATGGCTACACCTTC. Translation: CATRGGSNYGYTF.

The gene calls are TRBV6-4 and TRBJ2-3, with 9 positions matching TRBD2. The CDR3 runs 16 residues. The ends lost 0 bases at V and 0 bases at J; junction bases unmatched: 1. Germline values: CDR1 MRHNA, CDR2 SNTAGT. The CDR3 region is CASSDSSGGSTDTQYF. The DNA of the CDR3 is TGTGCCAGCAGTGACTCGAGCGGGGGGAGCACAGATACGCAGTATTTT.

The rearrangement links TRBV6-4 to TRBJ2-2; TRBD2 aligns across 10 bases. The CDR3 runs 16 residues. V trimming: 4 bases; J trimming: 0 bases; junction bases outside the gene matches: 2. The germline gives CDR1 MRHNA, CDR2 SNTAGT. CDR3 amino acids: CASSGSGGANTGELFF. The CDR3 DNA sequence: TGTGCCAGCAGTGGAAGCGGGGGGGCGAACACCGGGGAGCTGTTTTTT.

The V call is TRBV12-3 or TRBV12-4, the J call TRBJ2-7; 11 positions match TRBD2. This CDR3 comprises 19 residues. The V gene end was trimmed by 4 bases and the J gene end by 7 bases; junction bases not matched to a gene: 21. The CDR3 region has the DNA TGTGCCAGCAGTTCCCCTAGCGGGGGGAGGTTGTATGTAGGTGATGAGCAGTACTTC. It is translated as CASSSPSGGRLYVGDEQYF.

The chain is built from TRBV6-1 and TRBJ1-6, with 7 bases lining up with TRBD1. Trimming removed 6 bases from V and 3 bases from J; junction bases left unmatched: 2. This CDR3 is built from 14 residues. In germline, CDR1 is MNHNS, CDR2 SASEGT. CDR3 DNA sequence: TGTGCCAGCAGCGACAGGGTCTATAATTCACCCCTCCACTTT. Translation gives CASSDRVYNSPLHF.

This clonotype was seen only a few times. The chain has TRBV6-6 and TRBJ1-2; tentative D call: TRBD1 (5 bases). V lost 6 bases and J 3 bases, leaving 14 bases between the germline ends. The germline V gene has CDR1 MNHNY and CDR2 SVGAGI (reference sequence). This CDR3 is 14 amino acids long. Here the CDR3 DNA reads TGTGCCAGCAGACGTGACAGAGGGTACTATGGCTACACCTTC. It is translated as CASRRDRGYYGYTF.

The J gene is TRBJ2-2, the V gene TRBV18; D is unresolved. Germline CDR1 reads KGHSH; CDR2 reads LQKENI. There are 13 residues in the CDR3. The V and J ends lost 8 bases and 4 bases respectively, with 11 bases between them. The CDR3 DNA sequence: TGTGCCAGCAAATCGATCCCCACCGGGGAGCTGTTTTTT. It specifies CASKSIPTGELFF.

This clonotype occurred a few times. V usage is TRBV4-1 and J usage is TRBJ2-5, with 9 positions matching TRBD2. V lost 10 bases and J lost 5; bases outside the gene matches: 8. This CDR3 has 13 amino acids. Germline V gene lookup returns CDR1 MGHRA and CDR2 YSYEKL. The CDR3, as DNA: TGCGCCATTCATAGCGGGAGAGGTGAGACCCAGTACTTC. Translated, it gives CAIHSGRGETQYF.

Remarks on this clonotype: A junction boundary mismatches the germline segment, possibly from a read error. The chain uses TRBV4-2 and TRBJ2-1, with D possibly matching TRBD2 (7 bases). CDR1 is LGHNA, CDR2 YNFKEQ, per germline. The CDR3 consists of 18 residues. The CDR3 loop reads CASSPKSRGGGTYNEQSF. CDR3 coding DNA: TGTGCCAGCAGCCCCAAGTCGAGAGGGGGGGGCACCTACAATGAGCAGTCCTTC.